This entry lists 30 T cell receptor beta chains sequenced from one sample in a study of T-cell memory formation after mild COVID-19. Each CDR3 protein gets one entry after TCRdb re-called the 5' RACE reads with MiXCR. The profile shows around 440,000 distinct CDR3 sequences, about 18% of them singletons. The source material was PBMCs or a T cell subset sorted from them (not recorded which). The origin of the receptors is an adult woman who had mild COVID-19 (a few samples of this study predate the infection). Cell type and time point are not known.

In this sample, this clonotype turned up a few times. The CDR3 nucleotides are TGTGCCAGTAGGGGAATACAGGGGTCCTATGGCTACACCTTC. It yields the protein CASRGIQGSYGYTF. This chain joins TRBV19 and TRBJ1-2; 7 nucleotides line up with TRBD1. Germline V gene lookup returns CDR1 LNHDA and CDR2 SQIVND (reference sequence). The CDR3 totals 14 residues. V dropped 6 bases and J dropped 4; count of bases not matched to a gene: 8.

This clonotype was seen many times. The germline gene is not matched at one end of the junction; a read error may be the cause. CDR3 nucleotide sequence: TGTGCCAGCAGCGTAACCGGGGAGCTGTTTTTT. Its translation: CASSVTGELFF. This chain joins TRBV5-1 and TRBJ2-2; no firm D call. CDR3 length equals 11 residues. Germline lookup yields CDR1 SGHRS and CDR2 YFSETQ.

This clonotype showed up just a few times. This chain uses TRBV15 with TRBJ2-7, with 8 nucleotides matching TRBD2. Trimming took 0 bases from V and 0 from J; bases not matched to a gene: 7. This CDR3 has 17 amino acids. Looked up from germline, CDR1 is LNHNV and CDR2 is YYDKDF (reference sequence). The CDR3, as DNA: TGTGCCACCAGCAGAGAAAGGGTAACTAGCGGCTCCTACGAGCAGTACTTC. Translating gives CATSRERVTSGSYEQYF.

The chain links TRBV7-9 to TRBJ2-2; TRBD2 is a possible D gene (6 bases). Trimming cost V 7 bases and J 6 bases, with 18 bases left between them. Germline V lookup: CDR1 SEHNR, CDR2 FQNEAQ (reference sequence). This CDR3 is built from 15 residues. CDR3 coding DNA: TGTGCCAGCACTCCGCGGGGAACAGAGGCCGGGGAGCTGTTTTTT. Translating gives CASTPRGTEAGELFF.

V usage is TRBV5-6 and J usage is TRBJ2-3; TRBD2 aligns across 11 bases. V lost 10 bases, J lost 4 bases, and 5 bases stayed unmatched. There are 13 residues in the CDR3. The germline gives CDR1 SGHDT, CDR2 YYEEEE. The CDR3 nucleotides read TGTGCCGGAGGGACTAGCGGCGCAGATACGCAGTATTTT. It yields the protein CAGGTSGADTQYF.

The V gene is TRBV6-5, the J gene TRBJ1-2; 9 positions agree with TRBD1. V was clipped by 3 bases and J by 8 bases; unmatched bases: 13. Looked up from germline, CDR1 is MNHEY and CDR2 is SVGAGI. This CDR3 is built from 16 residues. The CDR3 region has the DNA TGTGCCAGCAGTTATTCGGGACAGGGCGGTCCGGAAGGCTACACCTTC. The encoded protein is CASSYSGQGGPEGYTF.

The gene calls are TRBV30 and TRBJ2-5, with no clear D. The CDR3 covers 14 residues. Germline CDR1 and CDR2: GTSNPN and SVGIG (reference sequence). Trimming removed 0 bases from V and 0 bases from J, with 8 bases in between. CDR3 coding DNA: TGTGCCTGGAGTGTGGACCTGTACCAAGAGACCCAGTACTTC. Protein sequence: CAWSVDLYQETQYF.

This clonotype was found many times. The chain couples TRBV7-3 to TRBJ2-2; a weak D match, TRBD1 (6 bases). Germline CDR1 reads SGHTA; CDR2 reads FQGTGA. V dropped 5 bases and J dropped 4 bases, with 11 bases sitting between them. The CDR3 is made up of 14 amino acids. DNA of the CDR3: TGTGCCAGCAGCCTACAGGGTAGCACCGGGGAGCTGTTTTTT. Translating gives CASSLQGSTGELFF.

This clonotype was observed a few times. V is TRBV15 and J is TRBJ2-7; 9 positions match TRBD1. Trimming at V came to 3 bases and at J to 4 bases, leaving 7 bases not matched to a gene. Germline-derived CDR1 and CDR2 are LNHNV and YYDKDF (reference sequence). The CDR3 covers 15 residues. CDR3 DNA sequence: TGTGCCACCAGCAGCGCGCGGGACAGGGAATACGAGCAGTACTTC. Protein: CATSSARDREYEQYF. Drawing the rest from reference TRBV15 and TRBJ2-7, the complete variable domain is DAMVIQNPRYQVTQFGKPVTLSCSQTLNHNVMYWYQQKSSQAPKLLFHYYDKDFNNEADTPDNFQSRRPNTSFCFLDIRSPGLGDTAMYLCATSSARDREYEQYFGPGTRLTVT.

This clonotype was counted only a few times. The gene calls are TRBV5-1 and TRBJ2-2, with TRBD2 matching 7 bases. After removal of 4 bases from V and 5 bases from J, the junction contained 11 bases not matched to a gene. Germline V gene lookup returns CDR1 SGHRS and CDR2 YFSETQ. The CDR3 runs 16 residues. The chain's CDR3 is CASSLTSTGGTGELFF. The CDR3 nucleotides are TGCGCCAGCAGCCTAACCTCAACCGGGGGGACCGGGGAGCTGTTTTTT. The whole variable domain, filled in from reference TRBV5-1 and TRBJ2-2, reads KAGVTQTPRYLIKTRGQQVTLSCSPISGHRSVSWYQQTPGQGLQFLFEYFSETQRNKGNFPGRFSGRQFSNSRSEMNVSTLELGDSALYLCASSLTSTGGTGELFFGEGSRLTVL.

There are a few counts of this clonotype. This sequence joins TRBV30 and TRBJ2-1; D is unclear. This CDR3 is built from 12 residues. Germline V gene sequence: CDR1 GTSNPN, CDR2 SVGIG (reference sequence). Trimming took 0 bases from V and 9 from J, leaving 9 bases between them. The DNA of the CDR3 is TGTGCCTGGAGTGTCGAACCCAGTGAGCAGTTCTTC. Protein sequence: CAWSVEPSEQFF.

The rearrangement uses TRBV4-1 and TRBJ2-1; D possibly matches TRBD1 or TRBD2 (5 bases each). The CDR3 has 18 residues. Germline V lookup: CDR1 MGHRA, CDR2 YSYEKL. V gave up 0 bases and J gave up 0 bases, with 15 bases separating them. The CDR3, as DNA: TGCGCCAGCAGCCAAGAAGGGGTCCCTGGGGGCTCCTACAATGAGCAGTTCTTC. Translating gives CASSQEGVPGGSYNEQFF.

This chain connects TRBV7-9 to TRBJ2-7; the match to TRBD2 covers 10 bases. Germline-derived CDR1 and CDR2 are SEHNR and FQNEAQ (reference sequence). The CDR3 length is 16 residues. V lost 2 bases and J lost 0; bases outside the gene matches: 4. The CDR3 nucleotides are TGTGCCAGCAGCTTAACCGGGACTAGCGTCTCCTACGAGCAGTACTTC. Its protein is CASSLTGTSVSYEQYF.

In this sample, this clonotype turned up a few times. This chain joins TRBV10-2 and TRBJ1-1, with D perhaps TRBD1 (5 bases). CDR1 and CDR2 from the germline V gene are WSHSY and SAAADI. The CDR3 spans 11 residues. V was cut by 8 bases and J by 10 bases, with 14 bases left in between. DNA of the CDR3: TGCGCCAGCGGTTTCCAGGGACTAGCTTTCTTT. It is translated as CASGFQGLAFF.

CDR3 coding DNA: TGTGCCAGCAGCCCCAACCGGTACACTGAAGCTTTCTTT. This gives the protein CASSPNRYTEAFF. V gene TRBV11-2 combines with J gene TRBJ1-1; D unclear. Trimming shortened V by 5 bases and J by 3 bases, and 10 bases separated the two germline ends. The germline gives CDR1 SGHAT, CDR2 FQNNGV. CDR3 length: 13 amino acids.

The gene calls are TRBV7-9 and TRBJ2-2, with TRBD1 matching 7 bases. There are 16 residues in the CDR3. From germline, CDR1 is SEHNR and CDR2 FQNEAQ (reference sequence). Germline trimming cut 5 bases from V and 7 bases from J; bases unmatched to any gene: 13. As DNA, the CDR3 is TGTGCCAGCAGCCCCGAGGTGGGACAGCAGGACGGGGAGCTGTTTTTT. It translates to CASSPEVGQQDGELFF.

The table lists this clonotype with a few counts. The chain uses TRBV7-8 and TRBJ2-7; the match to TRBD2 covers 7 bases. The CDR3 runs 17 residues. V lost 3 bases, J lost 2 bases, and 13 bases stayed unmatched. The V gene's germline CDR1 is SGHVS and CDR2 FQNEAQ. CDR3 in amino acids: CASSFSTRGDFTYEQYF. The CDR3 coding sequence is TGTGCCAGCAGCTTCTCGACTCGGGGGGACTTCACCTACGAGCAGTACTTC.

This clonotype was seen more than once but under ten times. The chain employs TRBV5-5 and TRBJ1-1; maybe TRBD1 (5 bases). Per the germline V gene, CDR1 is SGHKS and CDR2 is YYEKEE (reference sequence). The V gene lost 0 bases and the J gene lost 3 bases, with 12 bases spanning the gap. The CDR3 is 15 residues long. CDR3 in DNA: TGTGCCAGCAGCTTGGGGGGGGTTGAGCACACTGAAGCTTTCTTT. It codes for CASSLGGVEHTEAFF.

This clonotype was observed at least ten times. The V gene is TRBV18, the J gene TRBJ2-1; D possibly corresponds to TRBD1 (6 bases). Germline V gives CDR1 KGHSH, CDR2 LQKENI. The CDR3 runs to 17 residues. V was clipped by 3 bases and J by 2 bases, with 17 bases between them. CDR3 protein: CASSPWADRITYNEQFF. The DNA for the CDR3 is TGTGCCAGCTCACCCTGGGCAGACAGGATTACCTACAATGAGCAGTTCTTC.

The genes are TRBV7-6 and TRBJ1-1; unclear D gene. This CDR3 is 14 amino acids long. V was trimmed by 1 base and J by 6 bases, leaving 12 bases between them. CDR1 is SGHVS, CDR2 FNYEAQ, per germline. The CDR3 bases are TGTGCCAGCAGCTTAGAGGCCCTGAGCGCTGAAGCTTTCTTT. The encoded protein is CASSLEALSAEAFF.

The V and J genes are TRBV5-1 and TRBJ2-5, with 14 positions matching TRBD2. The CDR3 extends over 17 amino acids. Germline-derived CDR1 and CDR2 are SGHRS and YFSETQ. The ends lost 2 bases at V and 4 bases at J; junction bases unmatched: 7. DNA of the CDR3: TGCGCCAGCAGCTTCTACGGACTAGCGGGAGGTTTAGAGACCCAGTACTTC. Its protein product is CASSFYGLAGGLETQYF. The variable domain in full, with the rest retrieved from reference TRBV5-1 and TRBJ2-5, is KAGVTQTPRYLIKTRGQQVTLSCSPISGHRSVSWYQQTPGQGLQFLFEYFSETQRNKGNFPGRFSGRQFSNSRSEMNVSTLELGDSALYLCASSFYGLAGGLETQYFGPGTRLLVL.

V and J are TRBV27 and TRBJ1-1; D remains unclear. CDR1 and CDR2 from the germline V gene are MNHEY and SMNVEV (reference sequence). V gave up 7 bases and J gave up 5 bases, with 20 bases separating them. The CDR3 contains 15 residues. CDR3 DNA: TGTGCCAGCATTTCTAACCGCTTTGGGAAAACTGAAGCTTTCTTT. This encodes CASISNRFGKTEAFF.

This clonotype came up a few times. This chain joins TRBV7-9 and TRBJ2-1; 10 nucleotides match TRBD1. With 3 bases clipped from V and 5 bases from J, the junction kept 4 bases outside the gene matches. The CDR3 runs 15 residues. CDR1 and CDR2 from the germline V gene are SEHNR and FQNEAQ (reference sequence). In nucleotides, the CDR3 is TGTGCCAGCAGCTTCGGGACAGGGGTAAACAATGAGCAGTTCTTC. The encoded protein is CASSFGTGVNNEQFF.

The sample holds a few counts of this clonotype. The chain has TRBV24-1 and TRBJ1-5; 11 bases line up with TRBD1. The length of the CDR3 is 15 residues. Germline CDR1 KGHDR, CDR2 SFDVKD. V trimming: 5 bases; J trimming: 5 bases; junction bases outside the gene matches: 4. CDR3 coding DNA: TGTGCCACCAGTGGTCCGGGACAGGGGGATCAGCCCCAGCATTTT. It encodes CATSGPGQGDQPQHF.

The V call is TRBV5-6, the J call TRBJ2-7; D gene ambiguous. The V gene's germline CDR1 is SGHDT and CDR2 YYEEEE. V lost 2 bases and J 3 bases, leaving 12 bases between the germline ends. CDR3 length: 14 amino acids. This CDR3 reads CASSLSGQYYEQYF. The CDR3 bases are TGTGCCAGCAGCTTAAGTGGTCAGTACTACGAGCAGTACTTC. Looking up the rest from reference TRBV5-6 and TRBJ2-7 gives the full variable domain: DAGVTQSPTHLIKTRGQQVTLRCSPKSGHDTVSWYQQALGQGPQFIFQYYEEEERQRGNFPDRFSGHQFPNYSSELNVNALLLGDSALYLCASSLSGQYYEQYFGPGTRLTVT.

This clonotype was seen a handful of times. This chain joins TRBV6-5 and TRBJ2-3; the D is unclear. Trimming left V 5 bases short and J 0 bases short, with 6 bases between. This CDR3 is built from 13 residues. CDR1 and CDR2 from the germline V gene are MNHEY and SVGAGI. The CDR3 DNA reads as TGTGCCAGCAGTATAACTAGCACAGATACGCAGTATTTT. It is translated as CASSITSTDTQYF.

This clonotype turned up a few times. The chain couples TRBV19 to TRBJ2-7; TRBD2 aligns across 10 bases. The CDR3 runs to 14 residues. Germline CDR1 is LNHDA and CDR2 is SQIVND (reference sequence). Germline trimming cut 5 bases from V and 4 bases from J; bases unmatched to any gene: 5. The CDR3 loop is CASSASGSAYEQYF. CDR3 coding DNA: TGTGCCAGTAGTGCTAGCGGGAGTGCGTACGAGCAGTACTTC.

The genes are TRBV7-2 and TRBJ2-7, with TRBD2 identical over 9 bases. With 5 bases clipped from V and 6 bases from J, the junction kept 8 bases outside the gene matches. Germline V gene data show CDR1 as SGHTA and CDR2 as FQGNSA. The CDR3 sequence is 14 residues long. The CDR3 DNA reads as TGTGCCAGCAGCCAAGCTAGCGGGAATGCCGAGCAGTACTTC. Translation gives CASSQASGNAEQYF.

V is TRBV12-3 or TRBV12-4 and J is TRBJ1-1; the match to TRBD1 covers 8 bases. This CDR3 spans 13 amino acids. Trimming at V came to 4 bases and at J to 11 bases, leaving 9 bases not matched to a gene. CDR3 region: CASSSQQGVGAFF. CDR3 coding DNA: TGTGCCAGCAGTTCCCAACAGGGGGTGGGGGCTTTCTTT.

The chain has TRBV6-5 and TRBJ1-5, with D perhaps TRBD1 (6 bases). The V and J ends lost 10 bases and 0 bases respectively, with 10 bases between them. Germline assignment: CDR1 MNHEY and CDR2 SVGAGI. There are 13 residues in the CDR3. In DNA, the CDR3 is TGTGCCACCCGGACAGCTAGCAATCAGCCCCAGCATTTT. Amino acid sequence: CATRTASNQPQHF.